The 6 T cell receptor beta chains below all came from one sample that was sequenced in a study of beta chain features in type 1 diabetes. Study-level findings and limits: For Type 1 diabetes patients, all four CD4+ subsets carried TCRB CDR3s that were moderately but significantly shorter.

Antigens of these TCRs are unknown. The isolated RNA, all of it, was reverse transcribed, so expressed TCRB transcripts were what got sequenced. The assay was immunoSEQ multiplex PCR, and TCRdb's table has in-frame clones only and misses some. The sample gives 600,000 to 700,000 clones, around 12% of which show up once; 0.095% to 0.15% is in the top ten. The material sequenced was naive CD4+ T cells from blood. Every receptor here comes from a man aged 25-45 years with type 1 diabetes.

This clone occurred a few times. This rearrangement joins TRBV5-4 to TRBJ1-2; D gene ambiguous. Germline CDR1 is SGHNT and CDR2 is YYREEE (reference sequence). V was clipped by 5 bases and J by 7 bases, with 12 bases between them. CDR3 length equals 12 residues. The CDR3 region has the DNA TGTGCCAGCAGTTCGGTCGTGAGTGGCTACACCTTC. Translated: CASSSVVSGYTF.

The chain recombines TRBV14 with TRBJ1-6, with D perhaps TRBD1 (5 bases). V was cut by 0 bases and J by 6 bases, with 9 bases left in between. CDR3 length: 15 amino acids. The germline CDR1 and CDR2 sequences are SGHDN and FVKESK. CDR3 nucleotide sequence: TGTGCCAGCAGCCAAGAAACAGGTCCTAATTCACCCCTCCACTTT. Its translation: CASSQETGPNSPLHF. The full variable domain, in which reference TRBV14 and TRBJ1-6 provide the parts outside the CDR3, is EAGVTQFPSHSVIEKGQTVTLRCDPISGHDNLYWYRRVMGKEIKFLLHFVKESKQDESGMPNNRFLAERTGGTYSTLKVQPAELEDSGVYFCASSQETGPNSPLHFGNGTRLTVT.

In its sample, this clone was seen a few times. V gene TRBV18 combines with J gene TRBJ1-1, with a possible D match to TRBD1 (5 bases). Trimming shortened V by 2 bases and J by 1 base, and 8 bases separated the two germline ends. Germline V gene data show CDR1 as KGHSH and CDR2 as LQKENI. There are 14 residues in the CDR3. CDR3 loop: CASSPDQGNTEAFF. CDR3 sequence (DNA): TGTGCCAGCTCACCAGATCAGGGGAACACTGAAGCTTTCTTT.

J is TRBJ1-6 and V is TRBV5-1; TRBD1 aligns across 8 bases. Germline trimming cut 5 bases from V and 6 bases from J; bases unmatched to any gene: 7. Per germline, CDR1 SGHRS and CDR2 YFSETQ. The CDR3 spans 15 residues. Written as DNA, the CDR3 is TGCGCCAGCAGTTCTGGGACAGGTTCTAATTCACCCCTCCACTTT. This encodes CASSSGTGSNSPLHF.

This clone has only a few counts. The chain recombines TRBV25-1 with TRBJ1-6; D may be TRBD1 (6 bases). Germline V gene data show CDR1 as MGHDK and CDR2 as SYGVNS. The V end lost 3 bases, the J end lost 4 bases, and 13 bases lay between the germline ends. This CDR3 is built from 16 residues. Here the CDR3 reads CASSDFRGAYNSPLHF. The CDR3 DNA follows: TGTGCCAGCAGTGATTTCCGGGGGGCTTATAATTCACCCCTCCACTTT.

This clone was seen more than once but under ten times. The gene calls are TRBV10-3 and TRBJ1-2; 9 bases match TRBD1. The CDR3 totals 17 residues. After removal of 2 bases from V and 4 bases from J, the junction contained 11 bases not matched to a gene. The germline gives CDR1 ENHRY, CDR2 SYGVKD. This CDR3 is CAISEHLGTGRTYGYTF. CDR3 bases: TGTGCCATCAGTGAGCACCTAGGGACAGGGCGGACCTATGGCTACACCTTC.